These T cell receptor beta chains were read from a single sample in a study of somatic mutations in cytotoxic T cells in rheumatoid arthritis. Clones were read by immunoSEQ multiplex PCR, and TCRdb kept only the in-frame ones, dropping some. Of roughly 32,000 clones in the sample, roughly four fifths were seen once. Sample: CD8+ T cells sorted from blood. These receptors were taken from an adult with rheumatoid arthritis. Each CDR3 is given with its conserved first and last residue. Each record gives: D gene, clone size, V gene, J gene, CDR3 length, CDR3 protein, CDR3 DNA. A D gene is named only where the DNA matches it firmly. The size of a clone is reported for some rows only, either as once, few or many, or as a class for expanded clones.

TRBD1	medium-sized	TRBV6-1	TRBJ2-2	15	CASSGGTGDTGELFF	TGTGCCAGCAGTGGCGGGACAGGGGACACCGGGGAGCTGTTTTTT
TRBD1	-	TRBV7-9	TRBJ2-7	15	CASSLGAGQGGEQYF	TGTGCCAGCAGCTTAGGCGCGGGACAGGGAGGCGAGCAGTACTTC
TRBD1	-	TRBV15	TRBJ1-1	17	CATSSKAIRQGWAEAFF	TGTGCCACCAGCAGTAAAGCAATCCGACAGGGGTGGGCTGAAGCTTTCTTT
-	-	TRBV12-5	TRBJ1-2	13	CASGSPRGDRYTF	TGTGCTAGTGGTTCCCCGAGAGGTGATCGCTACACCTTC
-	-	TRBV5-4	TRBJ2-2	12	CASSRNTGELFF	TGTGCCAGCAGCCGGAACACCGGGGAGCTGTTTTTT
-	-	TRBV7-8	TRBJ2-7	15	CASSYGGGAPYEQYF	TGTGCCAGCAGCTACGGAGGGGGGGCTCCCTACGAGCAGTACTTC
-	-	TRBV5-1	TRBJ1-2	17	CASSSYLTGGANYGYTF	TGCGCCAGCAGCTCCTACCTGACGGGAGGGGCTAACTATGGCTACACCTTC
-	-	TRBV4-2	TRBJ1-1	15	CASSQAGTVNTEAFF	TGTGCCAGCAGCCAAGCCGGGACGGTGAACACTGAAGCTTTCTTT
TRBD1	-	TRBV27	TRBJ1-2	14	CASSPTGENYGYTF	TGTGCCAGCAGCCCGACAGGGGAAAACTATGGCTACACCTTC
TRBD1	once	TRBV2	TRBJ2-7	14	CASEGRDSGDEQYF	TGTGCCAGCGAGGGCCGGGACAGCGGCGACGAGCAGTACTTC
-	-	TRBV2	TRBJ2-1	15	CASSDLARPYNEQFF	TGTGCCAGCAGTGACTTAGCGAGACCATACAATGAGCAGTTCTTC